This T cell receptor beta chain is drawn from a study of blood T cell repertoires in COVID-19. Across the whole study: Acute-phase and convalescent COVID-19 samples originated in the United States, Italy and Spain.

As originally analysed: From reference gene primer amplification, estimates of nucleated cell counts were derived. Some clones are missing from TCRdb's copy, which holds only in-frame ones; the method was immunoSEQ multiplex PCR. That table is the source of V, J and clone size, and D and trimming were worked out from the DNA. The data hold about 200,000 clones, with roughly nine tenths observed a single time. Germline V CDR1 and CDR2: LNHDA, SQIVND (reference sequence). The CDR3 has 13 amino acids. The V end was cut by 3 bases, the J end by 1 base, with 6 bases between. Sample: peripheral blood. This TCR came from an older woman with acute or convalescent COVID-19. The chain recombines TRBV19 with TRBJ1-1; D not resolved. Here the CDR3 DNA reads TGTGCCAGTAGTATTCTGAGGAACACTGAAGCTTTCTTT. Its protein is CASSILRNTEAFF.